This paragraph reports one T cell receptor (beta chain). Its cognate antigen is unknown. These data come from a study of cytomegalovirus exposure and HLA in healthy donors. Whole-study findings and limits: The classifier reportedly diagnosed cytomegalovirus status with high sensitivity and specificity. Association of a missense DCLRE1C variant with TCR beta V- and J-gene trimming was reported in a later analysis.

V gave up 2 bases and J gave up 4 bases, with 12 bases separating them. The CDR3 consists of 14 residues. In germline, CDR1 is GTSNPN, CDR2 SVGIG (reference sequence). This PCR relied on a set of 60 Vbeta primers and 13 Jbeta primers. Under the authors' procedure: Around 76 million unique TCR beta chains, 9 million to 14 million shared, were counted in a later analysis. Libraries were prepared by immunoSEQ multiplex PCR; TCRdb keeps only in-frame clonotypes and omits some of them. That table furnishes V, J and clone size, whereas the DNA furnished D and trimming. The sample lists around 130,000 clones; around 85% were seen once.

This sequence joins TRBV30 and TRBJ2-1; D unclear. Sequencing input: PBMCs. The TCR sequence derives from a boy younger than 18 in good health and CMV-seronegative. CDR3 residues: CAWSPSPVYNEQFF. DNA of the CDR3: TGTGCCTGGAGTCCTTCCCCAGTTTACAATGAGCAGTTCTTC.